This T cell receptor (beta chain) is from a study of CD8+ T cells in alopecia areata. Whole-study findings and limits: More clonal than normal scalp was lesional scalp, particularly alopecia totalis/universalis. Shared TCR sequences were less clear between patients than in mice, possibly partly from HLA diversity. Normal skin's resident alphabeta T cells are also sequenced in scalp samples.

TCR sequencing used cDNA made by reverse transcription of extracted RNA. Sequencing used immunoSEQ multiplex PCR; TCRdb keeps in-frame clones, though not all of them. The profile shows under 250,000 clones, 56% of them singletons. T lymphocytes (CD4+ and CD8+) were sorted from PBMCs. CDR1 is MNHEY, CDR2 SMNVEV, per germline (reference sequence). This CDR3 comprises 14 residues. The V end was cut by 2 bases, the J end by 5 bases, with 10 bases between. About this clone: Its matching antigen is unknown.

The sequenced sample was CD8+ T cells sorted from blood. The rearrangement joins TRBV27 to TRBJ2-1; D might be TRBD1 (6 bases). This sequence originates from a human donor in good health. The CDR3: CASSLRDTDNEQFF. The CDR3 DNA follows: TGTGCCAGCAGTTTAAGGGACACCGACAATGAGCAGTTCTTC.